These 13 T cell receptor beta chains share one sample of origin, sequenced in a study of T-cell reconstitution after alpha-beta-depleted transplantation in children. Unique molecular identifiers tagged the TCRbeta library. One entry per CDR3 protein results from TCRdb running MiXCR on the PCR reads. The sample yields roughly 170,000 distinct CDR3 sequences, around 7% seen once. Material: PBMCs from the stem cell graft donor, obtained from the stem cell graft. The receptors stem from a human donor who donated a stem cell graft to a child with Wiskott-Aldrich syndrome.

This clonotype has only a few counts. V is TRBV5-1 and J is TRBJ2-2, with D unresolved. The CDR3 has 13 residues. CDR1 and CDR2 (germline): SGHRS, YFSETQ. Trimming stripped 5 bases from V and 2 bases from J, with 7 bases between. DNA for the CDR3: TGCGCCAGCAGTAAAGGAAACACCGGGGAGCTGTTTTTT. It specifies CASSKGNTGELFF.

This clonotype occurred many times. V gene TRBV3-1 combines with J gene TRBJ1-1, with D perhaps TRBD1 (5 bases). The CDR3 is 13 amino acids. Trimming cost V 9 bases and J 0 bases, with 11 bases left between them. CDR1 and CDR2 from the germline V gene are LGHDT and YNNKEL (reference sequence). CDR3 nucleotide sequence: TGTGCCAGTGAGGGGAACATGAACACTGAAGCTTTCTTT. This codes for CASEGNMNTEAFF.

This clonotype appeared many times. This sequence joins TRBV20-1 and TRBJ2-1; D might be TRBD2 (5 bases). The CDR3 extends over 15 amino acids. The V end lost 7 bases, the J end lost 0 bases, and 16 bases lay between the germline ends. The germline gives CDR1 DFQATT, CDR2 SNEGSKA (reference sequence). This chain's CDR3 is CSGKAGESSYNEQFF. CDR3 DNA sequence: TGCAGTGGTAAGGCTGGGGAGAGCTCCTACAATGAGCAGTTCTTC.

This clonotype has a count of ten or more. This chain connects TRBV4-2 to TRBJ1-1, with D maybe TRBD1 (5 bases). CDR3 length: 14 residues. With 5 bases removed from V and 3 bases from J, the gap between germline ends came to 13 bases. Germline V gene sequence: CDR1 LGHNA, CDR2 YNFKEQ. CDR3 bases: TGTGCCAGCAGCTTCCAGGGCGGCGACACTGAAGCTTTCTTT. This gives the protein CASSFQGGDTEAFF.

V and J are TRBV7-8 and TRBJ2-5; 8 nucleotides align to TRBD1. Germline CDR1 reads SGHVS; CDR2 reads FQNEAQ. This CDR3 region has 14 residues. V lost 5 bases and J lost 5; bases outside the gene matches: 7. Written as DNA, the CDR3 is TGTGCCAGCAGCCGACAGGGGTTTAGGGAGACCCAGTACTTC. It yields the protein CASSRQGFRETQYF. The full variable domain, with the rest looked up from reference TRBV7-8 and TRBJ2-5, is GAGVSQSPRYKVAKRGQDVALRCDPISGHVSLFWYQQALGQGPEFLTYFQNEAQLDKSGLPSDRFFAERPEGSVSTLKIQRTQQEDSAVYLCASSRQGFRETQYFGPGTRLLVL.

This clonotype was found many times. V usage is TRBV7-2 and J usage is TRBJ2-1; TRBD1 might be the D (5 bases). V lost 0 bases, J lost 4 bases, and 7 bases lay in between. The CDR3 is 14 amino acids. Germline assignment: CDR1 SGHTA and CDR2 FQGNSA. The CDR3, as DNA: TGTGCCAGCAGCTTAGCGAACAGGTACAATGAGCAGTTCTTC. Translating gives CASSLANRYNEQFF. Supplemented by reference TRBV7-2 and TRBJ2-1, the full variable domain reads GAGVSQSPSNKVTEKGKDVELRCDPISGHTALYWYRQSLGQGLEFLIYFQGNSAPDKSGLPSDRFSAERTGGSVSTLTIQRTQQEDSAVYLCASSLANRYNEQFFGPGTRLTVL.

Concerning this clonotype itself: At one end the junction does not follow the germline gene, possibly because of a read error. The V gene is TRBV5-1, the J gene TRBJ2-6; D might be TRBD1 (6 bases). The CDR3 runs 15 residues. In germline, CDR1 is SGHRS, CDR2 YFSETQ. The CDR3 region has the DNA TGCGCCAGCAGCTCCAGGGGTCCTGGGGCCAAGGTCCTGACTTTC. Translating gives CASSSRGPGAKVLTF. The complete variable domain, with remaining parts taken from reference TRBV5-1 and TRBJ2-6, reads KAGVTQTPRYLIKTRGQQVTLSCSPISGHRSVSWYQQTPGQGLQFLFEYFSETQRNKGNFPGRFSGRQFSNSRSEMNVSTLELGDSALYLCASSSRGPGAKVLTFGAGSRLTVL.

Many counts were recorded for this clonotype. This chain joins TRBV2 and TRBJ2-2, with 11 bases matching TRBD1. The CDR3 is 15 residues long. With V trimmed by 6 bases and J by 9 bases, 9 bases remained unmatched. Germline CDR1 reads SNHLY; CDR2 reads FYNNEI. The DNA for the CDR3 is TGTGCCAGCAGGGGCCGGACAGGGGGCAATTGGGAGCTGTTTTTT. Translating it yields CASRGRTGGNWELFF.

In this sample, this clonotype turned up many times. This chain's CDR3 is CASSLNGSPSMGETQYF. Here the CDR3 DNA reads TGTGCCAGCAGTTTAAACGGGAGTCCTAGTATGGGAGAGACCCAGTACTTC. V and J are TRBV12-3 or TRBV12-4 and TRBJ2-5, with D maybe TRBD2 (6 bases). The V gene lost 2 bases and the J gene lost 4 bases, with 20 bases spanning the gap. The length of the CDR3 is 17 residues.

At least ten counts were recorded for this clonotype. The chain employs TRBV20-1 and TRBJ2-1; TRBD2 aligns across 9 bases. The CDR3 runs to 15 residues. The germline CDR1 and CDR2 sequences are DFQATT and SNEGSKA (reference sequence). This chain's CDR3 is CSPLVSGSYSGEQFF. Written as DNA, the CDR3 is TGCAGCCCTCTCGTTAGCGGGAGTTATTCGGGTGAGCAGTTCTTC.

This clonotype was seen repeatedly, ten times or more. The chain has TRBV6-2 or TRBV6-3 and TRBJ1-5; no firm D call. Trimming removed 6 bases from V and 4 bases from J, with 10 bases in between. The CDR3 sequence is 13 residues long. The V gene's germline CDR1 is MNHEY and CDR2 SVGEGT. CDR3 region: CASSPPSNQPQHF. In DNA form, the CDR3 reads TGTGCCAGCAGCCCCCCAAGTAATCAGCCCCAGCATTTT.

The table lists this clonotype with many counts. V gene TRBV20-1 combines with J gene TRBJ2-7; D perhaps matches TRBD1 (5 bases). The CDR3 contains 15 residues. V lost 0 bases to trimming and J lost 3 bases, with 15 bases between them. The germline V gene encodes CDR1 DFQATT and CDR2 SNEGSKA (reference sequence). The CDR3 spells CSARDLGQALYEQYF. Written as DNA, the CDR3 is TGCAGTGCTAGAGACTTGGGGCAGGCCCTCTACGAGCAGTACTTC.

This clonotype was found a few times. The rearrangement uses TRBV5-1 and TRBJ1-1; the D gene is possibly TRBD1 (6 bases). Germline V gene lookup returns CDR1 SGHRS and CDR2 YFSETQ. Trimming removed 1 base at V and 2 bases at J, with 12 bases between. This CDR3 is 15 amino acids long. DNA of the CDR3: TGCGCCAGCAGCTTGTTGGGGGCAGTCAACACTGAAGCTTTCTTT. It encodes CASSLLGAVNTEAFF.